This entry lists 9 T cell receptor beta chains sequenced from one sample in a study of cytomegalovirus exposure and HLA in healthy donors. 13 Jbeta primers and 60 Vbeta primers were used for the PCR. Data came from immunoSEQ multiplex PCR; TCRdb stores just in-frame clones and leaves some out. The sample has over 65,000 clones; around 75% are singletons. The sequenced material came from PBMCs. The receptor set was obtained from a man between 60 and 75 years old in good health and CMV-seropositive.

This sequence joins TRBV6-5 and TRBJ1-1, with TRBD1 matching over 7 bases. The V gene's germline CDR1 is MNHEY and CDR2 SVGAGI. The trim removed 6 bases at V and 0 bases at J, leaving 7 bases unmatched. This CDR3 region has 15 residues. CDR3 nucleotide sequence: TGTGCCAGCAGAAGACAGGGTAACATGAACACTGAAGCTTTCTTT. Protein sequence: CASRRQGNMNTEAFF.

CDR3 residues: CASSFGRAGGNTIYF. CDR3 coding DNA: TGTGCCAGCAGCTTCGGCCGAGCAGGGGGAAACACCATATATTTT. V gene TRBV5-5 combines with J gene TRBJ1-3; D may be TRBD1 (5 bases). CDR1 is SGHKS and CDR2 is YYEKEE in the germline V gene (reference sequence). V was clipped by 2 bases and J by 4 bases, with 13 bases between them. The CDR3 has 15 residues.

V and J are TRBV7-8 and TRBJ1-1; D may be TRBD1 (6 bases). The V end was cut by 5 bases, the J end by 4 bases, with 20 bases between. This CDR3 comprises 16 residues. Germline loops: CDR1 SGHVS, CDR2 FQNEAQ. The chain's CDR3 is CASSGLTGTMGTEAFF. The CDR3 region has the DNA TGTGCCAGCAGCGGTTTGACCGGGACAATGGGCACTGAAGCTTTCTTT.

The V and J genes are TRBV7-9 and TRBJ1-1, with 9 bases fitting TRBD1. Germline V gene data show CDR1 as SEHNR and CDR2 as FQNEAQ (reference sequence). The trim removed 5 bases at V and 1 base at J, leaving 2 bases unmatched. The CDR3 is 14 amino acids. This chain's CDR3 is CASSPTGGNTEAFF. CDR3 sequence (DNA): TGTGCCAGCAGCCCGACAGGGGGGAACACTGAAGCTTTCTTT.

V and J are TRBV12-5 and TRBJ2-2; no definite D call. V was clipped by 1 base and J by 3 bases, with 3 bases between them. CDR1 is LGHNT, CDR2 FRNRAP, per germline. The CDR3 contains 13 residues. The CDR3 sequence is CASGLADTGELFF. The CDR3 coding sequence is TGTGCTAGTGGTTTGGCTGACACCGGGGAGCTGTTTTTT.

This clone has just a few counts. The chain uses TRBV7-8 and TRBJ1-2; TRBD1 is a possible D gene (5 bases). Germline loops: CDR1 SGHVS, CDR2 FQNEAQ. The CDR3 totals 13 residues. The V end lost 1 base, the J end lost 8 bases, and 11 bases lay between the germline ends. The DNA of the CDR3 is TGTGCCAGCAGCTTAGACCAGGGAGGGGGCTACACCTTC. Translated: CASSLDQGGGYTF.

In this sample, this clone turned up a few times. Within the sample, other DNA sequences also encode this same CDR3. The chain links TRBV27 to TRBJ1-2; 10 bases match TRBD1. In germline, CDR1 is MNHEY, CDR2 SMNVEV (reference sequence). This CDR3 contains 14 residues. Germline trimming cut 3 bases from V and 3 bases from J; bases unmatched to any gene: 1. As DNA, the CDR3 is TGTGCCAGCAGTTTTGGACAGGGGGACTATGGCTACACCTTC. Protein product: CASSFGQGDYGYTF.

V is TRBV5-1 and J is TRBJ1-5, with 8 positions matching TRBD1. This CDR3 has 15 amino acids. The germline V gene encodes CDR1 SGHRS and CDR2 YFSETQ. V gave up 1 base and J gave up 11 bases; unmatched junction bases: 11. CDR3 amino acids: CASSLLQGGMGTQHF. In nucleotides, the CDR3 is TGCGCCAGCAGCTTGTTACAGGGGGGGATGGGGACCCAGCATTTT.

The V and J genes are TRBV6-1 and TRBJ2-7; possible D gene TRBD1, 5 bases. Trimming pared 6 bases from V and 4 bases from J, leaving 16 bases between. CDR3 length: 14 residues. The germline CDR1 and CDR2 sequences are MNHNS and SASEGT. CDR3 coding DNA: TGTGCCAGCAGCGGTAGATCAGGGCCTTACGAGCAGTACTTC. As protein: CASSGRSGPYEQYF.